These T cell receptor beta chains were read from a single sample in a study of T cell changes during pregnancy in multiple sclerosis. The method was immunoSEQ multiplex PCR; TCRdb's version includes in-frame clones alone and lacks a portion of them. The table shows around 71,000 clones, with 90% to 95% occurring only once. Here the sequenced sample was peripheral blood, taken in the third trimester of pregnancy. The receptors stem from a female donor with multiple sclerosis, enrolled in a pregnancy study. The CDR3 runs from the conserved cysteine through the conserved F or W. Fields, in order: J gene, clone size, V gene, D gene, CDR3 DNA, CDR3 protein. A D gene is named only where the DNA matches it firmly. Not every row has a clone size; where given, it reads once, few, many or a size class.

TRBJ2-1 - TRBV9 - TGTGCCAGCAGCGTGGACTACTACAATGAGCAGTTCTTC CASSVDYYNEQFF
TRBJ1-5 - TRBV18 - TGTGCCAGCTCACCTTCTTCGGGGAGTCAGCCCCAGCATTTT CASSPSSGSQPQHF
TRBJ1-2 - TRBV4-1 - TGCGCCAGCAGCCAAGAGAAGGGGGAAGGCTATGGCTACACCTTC CASSQEKGEGYGYTF
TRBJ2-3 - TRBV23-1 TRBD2 TGCGCCAGCATCCGGGGGGATTCAACAGATACGCAGTATTTT CASIRGDSTDTQYF
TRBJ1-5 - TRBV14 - TGTGCCAGCAGCCAAGTTTTTTCGGGGGATTGTCAGCCCCAGCATTTT CASSQVFSGDCQPQHF
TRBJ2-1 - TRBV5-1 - TGCGCCAGCGCCGACCTGACAAGCCCCTACAATGAGCAGTTCTTC CASADLTSPYNEQFF
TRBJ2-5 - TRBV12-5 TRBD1 TGTGCTAGTGGTTGGCTATTGGTCCGGGACAGGGTTTGGGAGACCCAGTACTTC CASGWLLVRDRVWETQYF
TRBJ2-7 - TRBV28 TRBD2 TGTGCCAGCAGTTTTTTTCTAGCGGGAGGGGGCTACGAGCAGTACTTC CASSFFLAGGGYEQYF
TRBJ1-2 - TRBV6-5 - TGTGCCAGCAGTTACACAGGGCGGGCAGGCTACACCTTC CASSYTGRAGYTF
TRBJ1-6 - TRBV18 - TGTGCCAGCTCACCGGACATAAGTGATAATTCACCCCTCCACTTT CASSPDISDNSPLHF
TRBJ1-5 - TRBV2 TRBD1 TGTGCCAGCAGTGGGGGACAGAAGAGCAATCAGCCCCAGCATTTT CASSGGQKSNQPQHF
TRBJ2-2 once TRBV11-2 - TGTGCCAGCAGCCTCGCCAGTCTCCCCGGGGAGCTGTTTTTT CASSLASLPGELFF
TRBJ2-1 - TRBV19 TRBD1 TGTGCCAGTAGTCCACTGACAGGGAGCTCCTACAATGAGCAGTTCTTC CASSPLTGSSYNEQFF
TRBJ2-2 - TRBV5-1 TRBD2 TGCGCCAGCAGCTTGGGACTAGCGGACCACACCGGGGAGCTGTTTTTT CASSLGLADHTGELFF
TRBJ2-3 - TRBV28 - TGTGCCAGCACCGACAGCTTTCTGATGGGCACAGATACGCAGTATTTT CASTDSFLMGTDTQYF
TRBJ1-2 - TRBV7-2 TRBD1 TGTGCCAGCAGCTTAGCCGGGACAGGGCGCGGCTACACCTTC CASSLAGTGRGYTF
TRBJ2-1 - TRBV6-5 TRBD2 TGTGCCAGCACTATTAGCGGGAGCTCCTACAATGAGCAGTTCTTC CASTISGSSYNEQFF
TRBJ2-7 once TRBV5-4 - TGTGCCAGCAGCTTGGCCGGGCAGGGGTTCTACGAGCAGTACTTC CASSLAGQGFYEQYF
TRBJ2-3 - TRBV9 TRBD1 TGTGCCAGCAGCGCCGACAGGGTCACAGATACGCAGTATTTT CASSADRVTDTQYF
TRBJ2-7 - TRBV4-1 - TGCGCCAGCAGCCACGGTCCTACCTACGAGCAGTACTTC CASSHGPTYEQYF
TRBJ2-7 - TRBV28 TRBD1 TGTGCCAGCAGTTTATTCCCAGGACAGGGCAGCTCCTACGAGCAGTACTTC CASSLFPGQGSSYEQYF
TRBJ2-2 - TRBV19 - TGTGCCAGTAGTACCCCACGGACAGGGAGGGACGGGGAGCTGTTTTTT CASSTPRTGRDGELFF
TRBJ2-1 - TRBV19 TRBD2 TGTGCCAGTAGTACCGGGACTAGCGGAGGCTCGCTCAATGAGCAGTTCTTC CASSTGTSGGSLNEQFF
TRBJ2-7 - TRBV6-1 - TGTGCCAGCAGTGAACTGGCGGGGCCCTACGAGCAGTACTTC CASSELAGPYEQYF